The 8 T cell receptor beta chains below come from one sample, sequenced in a study of identical twins. TCRdb analysed the 5' RACE reads with MiXCR anew, one entry per CDR3 protein. The sample yields about 260,000 distinct CDR3 sequences, 7% seen once. The same data also contributed to another study, on yellow fever vaccine responses in identical twins.

Sequencing used memory (CD45RO+) T cells sorted from blood. These receptor sequences come from a woman aged 18-29 years in good health.

This clonotype was observed a few times. The gene calls are TRBV5-1 and TRBJ2-3; 10 bases are shared with TRBD2. Germline CDR1 reads SGHRS; CDR2 reads YFSETQ. The CDR3 has 17 amino acids. Germline trimming cut 4 bases from V and 0 bases from J; bases unmatched to any gene: 8. CDR3 sequence (DNA): TGCGCCAGCAGCCTCCGGACTAGCGGAATGAGCACAGATACGCAGTATTTT. Protein: CASSLRTSGMSTDTQYF. Variable domain in full (rest from reference TRBV5-1 and TRBJ2-3): KAGVTQTPRYLIKTRGQQVTLSCSPISGHRSVSWYQQTPGQGLQFLFEYFSETQRNKGNFPGRFSGRQFSNSRSEMNVSTLELGDSALYLCASSLRTSGMSTDTQYFGPGTRLTVL.

This clonotype occurred a few times. This sequence joins TRBV20-1 and TRBJ1-1; possible D gene TRBD1, 6 bases. Germline V gene sequence: CDR1 DFQATT, CDR2 SNEGSKA (reference sequence). V gave up 3 bases and J gave up 2 bases, with 16 bases separating them. The CDR3 contains 15 residues. The CDR3: CSASLWSRGNTEAFF. CDR3 in DNA: TGCAGTGCTAGCTTGTGGTCCAGGGGTAACACTGAAGCTTTCTTT.

This clonotype was seen only a few times. CDR3 nucleotide sequence: TGCGCCAGCAGCTCTGGGGTTGGCACCGGGGAGCTGTTTTTT. Translated: CASSSGVGTGELFF. The rearrangement joins TRBV5-1 to TRBJ2-2; no reliable D call. This CDR3 comprises 14 residues. Trimming removed 3 bases at V and 4 bases at J, with 10 bases between. The germline gives CDR1 SGHRS, CDR2 YFSETQ.

The rearrangement links TRBV28 to TRBJ1-2; TRBD1 is a possible D gene (5 bases). This CDR3 is 14 amino acids long. Between the trimmed V and J ends, which lost 5 bases and 5 bases, there was a span of 15 bases. Germline V CDR1 and CDR2: MDHEN, SYDVKM. CDR3 protein: CASSPRDFYYGYTF. CDR3 DNA sequence: TGTGCCAGCAGTCCACGGGACTTCTATTATGGCTACACCTTC.

The table lists this clonotype with many counts. This CDR3 reads CASSRGRGQTYNEQFF. The CDR3 coding sequence is TGTGCCAGCAGCCGAGGTCGAGGACAGACATACAATGAGCAGTTCTTC. The rearrangement joins TRBV11-2 to TRBJ2-1; a weak D match, TRBD1 (6 bases). V lost 5 bases and J lost 4, with 18 bases in between. There are 16 residues in the CDR3. Germline CDR1 is SGHAT and CDR2 is FQNNGV. Filled out from reference TRBV11-2 and TRBJ2-1, the complete variable domain reads EAGVAQSPRYKIIEKRQSVAFWCNPISGHATLYWYQQILGQGPKLLIQFQNNGVVDDSQLPKDRFSAERLKGVDSTLKIQPAKLEDSAVYLCASSRGRGQTYNEQFFGPGTRLTVL.

The table lists this clonotype with many counts. The gene calls are TRBV5-1 and TRBJ1-1; 7 bases map to TRBD1. CDR1 and CDR2 from the germline V gene are SGHRS and YFSETQ. The junction had 7 bases not matched to a gene; V was cut back by 3 bases and J by 2 bases. This CDR3 has 15 amino acids. In DNA form, the CDR3 reads TGCGCCAGCAGCTGGACCGGGACAGCCAACACTGAAGCTTTCTTT. Translating gives CASSWTGTANTEAFF.

In this sample, this clonotype turned up many times. The chain carries TRBV5-1 and TRBJ2-3, with 13 bases matching TRBD2. V lost 3 bases, J lost 4 bases, and 2 bases stayed unmatched. Germline CDR1 reads SGHRS; CDR2 reads YFSETQ. The CDR3 spans 15 residues. This CDR3 is CASSSGLAGADTQYF. CDR3 in DNA: TGCGCCAGCAGCTCTGGACTAGCGGGAGCAGATACGCAGTATTTT. Filled out from reference TRBV5-1 and TRBJ2-3, the complete variable domain reads KAGVTQTPRYLIKTRGQQVTLSCSPISGHRSVSWYQQTPGQGLQFLFEYFSETQRNKGNFPGRFSGRQFSNSRSEMNVSTLELGDSALYLCASSSGLAGADTQYFGPGTRLTVL.

In its sample, this clonotype was seen a few times. The genes are TRBV5-1 and TRBJ2-7, with D hard to call. Germline lookup yields CDR1 SGHRS and CDR2 YFSETQ. The CDR3 runs to 11 residues. V dropped 0 bases and J dropped 7 bases, with 5 bases sitting between them. The CDR3 reads CASSLVREQYV. CDR3 DNA: TGCGCCAGCAGCTTGGTGAGGGAGCAGTACGTC.